The table lists the clone carrying this T cell receptor (beta chain) with a few counts. Its antigen remains unidentified. The sample originates from a study of T cell repertoires in cytomegalovirus infection. Across the study: CMV infection plus the matching HLA type was flagged by public TCR beta signatures. Study-level points and caveats: Carriage of CMV together with the relevant HLA was identifiable through cumulative public TCR beta family frequency. Predominance within the ex vivo response was attributable to HLA-C-restricted CMV-specific TCR beta clonotypes.

TCRdb re-derived calls from the reads in MiXCR, one entry per CDR3 protein. The sample has fewer than 900,000 distinct CDR3 sequences; about 28% are singletons. Trimming cost V 5 bases and J 0 bases, with 7 bases left between them. Germline loops: CDR1 SGHVS, CDR2 FQNEAQ. The CDR3 covers 13 residues. This clonotype was obtained from a human donor in good health (CMV status not recorded). Some clones in this sample may be carry-over from other donors' samples. The chain employs TRBV7-8 and TRBJ1-1, with D uncertain. This material consisted of cultured CD8+ T cells from PBMCs, taken from culture after CMV antigen stimulation. The CDR3 is CASSPRMNTEAFF. The CDR3 DNA sequence: TGTGCCAGCAGCCCCCGTATGAACACTGAAGCTTTCTTT.